The 32 T cell receptor beta chains listed next were all sequenced from one sample in a study of blood T cell repertoires in COVID-19. Using immunoSEQ multiplex PCR, the repertoire was profiled, and TCRdb retains in-frame clones only, with some absent. The table lists fewer than 350,000 clones, around 88% of them singletons, with 6% in the top ten. Sequencing was carried out using PBMCs or T cells enriched from blood (not recorded which). These receptors were collected from a woman aged 40-49 years who had recovered from COVID-19.

The CDR3 loop reads CASSPTSSTDTQYF. CDR3 coding DNA: TGTGCCAGCAGTCCCACATCCTCCACAGATACGCAGTATTTT. The chain links TRBV28 to TRBJ2-3; D gene uncertain. V lost 5 bases and J lost 2, with 11 bases in between. The germline gives CDR1 MDHEN, CDR2 SYDVKM. The CDR3 has 14 amino acids.

This clone occurred a few times. V is TRBV6-5 and J is TRBJ2-2; D might be TRBD2 (5 bases). The length of the CDR3 is 15 residues. Between the trimmed V and J ends, which lost 7 bases and 8 bases, there was a span of 20 bases. CDR1 MNHEY and CDR2 SVGAGI come from the germline V gene. This CDR3 is CASNRGGGGSGELFF. Here the CDR3 DNA reads TGTGCCAGCAACCGGGGTGGAGGCGGCTCTGGGGAGCTGTTTTTT.

The chain uses TRBV6-5 and TRBJ2-1; 7 bases are a match to TRBD2. Trimming at V came to 4 bases and at J to 6 bases, leaving 3 bases not matched to a gene. Germline V gene data show CDR1 as MNHEY and CDR2 as SVGAGI. There are 13 residues in the CDR3. CDR3 nucleotide sequence: TGTGCCAGCAGTTCGGGGAGGGTCAATGAGCAGTTCTTC. Translating gives CASSSGRVNEQFF.

The chain uses TRBV28 and TRBJ2-6; D gene ambiguous. Germline CDR1 and CDR2: MDHEN and SYDVKM. The CDR3 extends over 15 amino acids. V was clipped by 5 bases and J by 0 bases, with 8 bases between them. The CDR3 coding sequence is TGTGCCAGCAGTCAACCACTCTCTGGGGCCAACGTCCTGACTTTC. It translates to CASSQPLSGANVLTF.

This chain connects TRBV19 to TRBJ2-2; D is uncertain. There are 16 residues in the CDR3. The V end lost 3 bases, the J end lost 0 bases, and 11 bases lay between the germline ends. CDR1 is LNHDA, CDR2 SQIVND, per germline (reference sequence). CDR3 DNA: TGTGCCAGTAGTATGGGCCGGCAGACGAACACCGGGGAGCTGTTTTTT. This codes for CASSMGRQTNTGELFF.

V usage is TRBV27 and J usage is TRBJ1-1; the D is unclear. Trimming left V 8 bases short and J 1 base short, with 20 bases between. Per the germline V gene, CDR1 is MNHEY and CDR2 is SMNVEV (reference sequence). This CDR3 is built from 16 residues. DNA of the CDR3: TGTGCCAGCGTTGGAATTGCCGGCGAGGGGAACACTGAAGCTTTCTTT. Translation: CASVGIAGEGNTEAFF.

The chain couples TRBV5-1 to TRBJ1-2; tentative D call: TRBD1 (5 bases). The CDR3 covers 13 residues. The ends were cut back, 4 bases at V and 2 bases at J, with 9 bases in the middle. Germline CDR1 SGHRS, CDR2 YFSETQ. CDR3: CASSLDRNYGYTF. The DNA for the CDR3 is TGCGCCAGCAGCCTTGACAGAAACTATGGCTACACCTTC. Full variable domain (remainder filled in from reference TRBV5-1 and TRBJ1-2): KAGVTQTPRYLIKTRGQQVTLSCSPISGHRSVSWYQQTPGQGLQFLFEYFSETQRNKGNFPGRFSGRQFSNSRSEMNVSTLELGDSALYLCASSLDRNYGYTFGSGTRLTVV.

This clone showed up just once. The rearrangement uses TRBV7-9 and TRBJ1-2; 7 nucleotides line up with TRBD1. Germline CDR1 SEHNR, CDR2 FQNEAQ (reference sequence). CDR3 length: 15 amino acids. With V trimmed by 5 bases and J by 4 bases, 10 bases remained unmatched. This chain's CDR3 is CASSPAMTGLYGYTF. The CDR3 region has the DNA TGTGCCAGCAGCCCCGCGATGACAGGGCTCTATGGCTACACCTTC.

The J gene is TRBJ2-7, the V gene TRBV19, with D unresolved. Germline assignment: CDR1 LNHDA and CDR2 SQIVND (reference sequence). With 3 bases removed from V and 3 bases from J, the gap between germline ends came to 3 bases. The CDR3 is made up of 11 amino acids. The CDR3 loop is CASSIRYEQYF. Here the CDR3 DNA reads TGTGCCAGTAGTATTCGCTACGAGCAGTACTTC. Full variable domain (missing parts from reference TRBV19 and TRBJ2-7): DGGITQSPKYLFRKEGQNVTLSCEQNLNHDAMYWYRQDPGQGLRLIYYSQIVNDFQKGDIAEGYSVSREKKESFPLTVTSAQKNPTAFYLCASSIRYEQYFGPGTRLTVT.

The rearrangement uses TRBV19 and TRBJ2-1; 10 bases are a match to TRBD2. The trim removed 2 bases at V and 5 bases at J, leaving 12 bases unmatched. Germline lookup yields CDR1 LNHDA and CDR2 SQIVND (reference sequence). This CDR3 spans 18 amino acids. The CDR3 coding sequence is TGTGCCAGTAGTATACCGGTGGGGGGAGGACTAGCGGACAATGAGCAGTTCTTC. Amino acids: CASSIPVGGGLADNEQFF.

This chain links TRBV24-1 with TRBJ2-7, with 10 bases fitting TRBD1. V shed 3 bases, J shed 7 bases, and the junction held 11 bases outside the gene matches. CDR3 length equals 16 residues. Germline V CDR1 and CDR2: KGHDR, SFDVKD. The CDR3 DNA reads TGTGCCACCAGTGATCCGCGACAGGGGGCCTTGGGGGAGCAGTACTTC. Protein sequence: CATSDPRQGALGEQYF.

V and J are TRBV2 and TRBJ1-1; 7 positions agree with TRBD1. After removal of 7 bases from V and 3 bases from J, the junction contained 8 bases not matched to a gene. CDR1 and CDR2 from the germline V gene are SNHLY and FYNNEI. CDR3 length: 14 residues. CDR3 sequence: CASNRQGADTEAFF. CDR3 coding DNA: TGTGCCAGCAACCGACAGGGAGCGGACACTGAAGCTTTCTTT.

This sequence joins TRBV5-1 and TRBJ1-5; TRBD1 matches 8 bases. From germline, CDR1 is SGHRS and CDR2 YFSETQ. The J segment lost 2 bases and the V segment lost 1 base, leaving 8 bases of the junction unmatched. This CDR3 contains 17 residues. In DNA, the CDR3 is TGCGCCAGCAGCTTGACAGGGGGAGGTGAGGGCAATCAGCCCCAGCATTTT. Protein product: CASSLTGGGEGNQPQHF.

As regards this clone: An end of the junction differs from the germline gene, which may be a read error. The rearrangement uses TRBV7-7 and TRBJ2-5, with TRBD2 identical over 9 bases. The CDR3 has 16 amino acids. CDR1 and CDR2 (germline): SSHAT, FNYEAQ (reference sequence). CDR3 sequence: CASSFLATSGQETQYF. The CDR3 bases are TGTGCTAGCAGCTTTCTTGCGACTAGCGGACAAGAGACCCAGTACTTC.

The V call is TRBV19, the J call TRBJ2-7; 9 bases line up with TRBD1. There are 15 residues in the CDR3. Germline CDR1 is LNHDA and CDR2 is SQIVND (reference sequence). V was clipped by 4 bases and J by 5 bases; unmatched bases: 9. The CDR3 sequence is CASSTSRDRDHEQYF. CDR3 DNA sequence: TGTGCCAGTAGTACGTCCCGGGACAGGGACCACGAGCAGTACTTC.

The chain is built from TRBV27 and TRBJ1-1, with D perhaps matching TRBD1 (5 bases). The V and J ends lost 6 bases and 3 bases respectively, with 11 bases between them. Germline CDR1 and CDR2: MNHEY and SMNVEV (reference sequence). CDR3 length equals 13 residues. The CDR3 loop reads CASSPGGDTEAFF. CDR3 nucleotides: TGTGCCAGCAGCCCGGGGGGGGACACTGAAGCTTTCTTT.

This rearrangement joins TRBV5-4 to TRBJ2-1; D is uncertain. Germline assignment: CDR1 SGHNT and CDR2 YYREEE (reference sequence). This CDR3 has 17 amino acids. The V end lost 4 bases, the J end lost 0 bases, and 17 bases lay between the germline ends. The CDR3 spells CASSNSKIISSYNEQFF. The CDR3 bases are TGTGCCAGCAGCAATAGCAAAATCATTAGCTCCTACAATGAGCAGTTCTTC.

The genes are TRBV11-1 and TRBJ1-2; the match to TRBD1 covers 7 bases. This CDR3 is built from 15 residues. V lost 5 bases to trimming and J lost 4 bases; unmatched junction nucleotides: 10. Looked up from germline, CDR1 is SGHAT and CDR2 is FQDESV (reference sequence). CDR3 region: CASSLQGEVSYGYTF. In DNA form, the CDR3 reads TGTGCCAGCAGCCTCCAGGGGGAAGTCAGCTATGGCTACACCTTC.

This clone has a handful of counts. This chain links TRBV2 with TRBJ1-6; D might be TRBD1 (6 bases). V lost 10 bases and J 6 bases, leaving 16 bases between the germline ends. The germline CDR1 and CDR2 sequences are SNHLY and FYNNEI. There are 14 residues in the CDR3. The CDR3 protein is CATLLQGSNSPLHF. The CDR3 nucleotides read TGTGCCACCCTCTTACAGGGATCTAATTCACCCCTCCACTTT.

The rearrangement joins TRBV28 to TRBJ2-7, with a weak D call TRBD1 (5 bases). The V gene lost 6 bases and the J gene lost 5 bases, with 17 bases spanning the gap. CDR1 is MDHEN and CDR2 is SYDVKM in the germline V gene. The CDR3 has 14 amino acids. The CDR3 region has the DNA TGTGCCAGCAGCATTAAGACAACAGGTGACGAGCAGTACTTC. Its protein product is CASSIKTTGDEQYF.

The chain joins TRBV6-5 to TRBJ2-7; TRBD1 matches at 9 bases. The CDR3 contains 14 residues. V dropped 6 bases and J dropped 2; count of bases not matched to a gene: 5. Germline V gene sequence: CDR1 MNHEY, CDR2 SVGAGI. The CDR3 sequence is CASRWDRAPYEQYF. DNA for the CDR3: TGTGCCAGCAGGTGGGACAGGGCCCCCTACGAGCAGTACTTC.

The J gene is TRBJ2-1, the V gene TRBV7-8; TRBD1 might be the D (5 bases). Germline CDR1 is SGHVS and CDR2 is FQNEAQ. This CDR3 contains 15 residues. The V and J ends lost 3 bases and 8 bases respectively, with 17 bases between them. The CDR3: CASSFFGRAQHEQFF. The DNA for the CDR3 is TGTGCCAGCAGCTTTTTCGGCAGGGCTCAGCATGAGCAGTTCTTC.

J is TRBJ2-7 and V is TRBV3-1 (or the pseudogene TRBV3-2); D unresolved. V lost 1 base to trimming and J lost 3 bases, with 16 bases between them. Germline CDR1 is LGHDT and CDR2 is YNNKEL (reference sequence). CDR3 size: 16 residues. CDR3 region: CASSQGVSTESYEQYF. CDR3 DNA sequence: TGTGCCAGCAGCCAAGGGGTCAGCACGGAGAGCTACGAGCAGTACTTC.

V gene TRBV7-2 combines with J gene TRBJ2-3; D is perhaps TRBD2 (6 bases). Per the germline V gene, CDR1 is SGHTA and CDR2 is FQGNSA. V lost 4 bases to trimming and J lost 0 bases, with 17 bases between them. CDR3 length equals 17 residues. The CDR3 loop reads CASSSLGGGVSTDTQYF. CDR3 nucleotides: TGTGCCAGCAGCTCCCTCGGTGGCGGGGTTAGCACAGATACGCAGTATTTT. Full variable domain (rest looked up from reference TRBV7-2 and TRBJ2-3): GAGVSQSPSNKVTEKGKDVELRCDPISGHTALYWYRQSLGQGLEFLIYFQGNSAPDKSGLPSDRFSAERTGGSVSTLTIQRTQQEDSAVYLCASSSLGGGVSTDTQYFGPGTRLTVL.

V usage is TRBV18 and J usage is TRBJ1-2, with D uncertain. Germline lookup yields CDR1 KGHSH and CDR2 LQKENI. The CDR3 consists of 15 residues. Deletions cut 6 bases from V and 2 bases from J, with 16 bases between. The CDR3 protein is CASSASGSRNYGYTF. CDR3 bases: TGTGCCAGCTCCGCCTCTGGGAGCCGCAACTATGGCTACACCTTC. Complete variable domain (other parts from reference TRBV18 and TRBJ1-2): NAGVMQNPRHLVRRRGQEARLRCSPMKGHSHVYWYRQLPEEGLKFMVYLQKENIIDESGMPKERFSAEFPKEGPSILRIQQVVRGDSAAYFCASSASGSRNYGYTFGSGTRLTVV.

This sequence joins TRBV5-1 and TRBJ1-3; TRBD1 is a possible D gene (6 bases). This CDR3 is 15 amino acids long. V lost 0 bases and J 2 bases, leaving 9 bases between the germline ends. CDR1 is SGHRS, CDR2 YFSETQ, per germline. CDR3 loop: CASSLGEGAGNTIYF. The CDR3 DNA sequence: TGCGCCAGCAGCTTGGGTGAGGGGGCTGGAAACACCATATATTTT.

V usage is TRBV6-1 and J usage is TRBJ1-1; D is unresolved. Germline values: CDR1 MNHNS, CDR2 SASEGT. V lost 0 bases, J lost 8 bases, and 7 bases lay in between. The CDR3 totals 12 residues. CDR3 sequence: CASSEALQEAFF. The CDR3 DNA sequence: TGTGCCAGCAGTGAAGCCCTACAGGAAGCTTTCTTT.

As DNA, the CDR3 is TGTGCCAGCAGTGCCGAGGGACAGAGGTACACTGAAGCTTTCTTT. This encodes CASSAEGQRYTEAFF. This chain joins TRBV2 and TRBJ1-1; 7 bases fit TRBD1. Germline loops: CDR1 SNHLY, CDR2 FYNNEI. V lost 4 bases, J lost 3 bases, and 8 bases stayed unmatched. CDR3 length equals 15 residues.

V gene TRBV4-2 combines with J gene TRBJ1-2; D unclear. The V end lost 0 bases, the J end lost 3 bases, and 8 bases lay between the germline ends. Germline-derived CDR1 and CDR2 are LGHNA and YNFKEQ. The CDR3 length is 14 residues. CDR3 amino acids: CASSQDRPDYGYTF. CDR3 in DNA: TGTGCCAGCAGCCAAGACAGGCCGGACTATGGCTACACCTTC.

The rearrangement uses TRBV7-3 and TRBJ1-1; D gene ambiguous. The germline gives CDR1 SGHTA, CDR2 FQGTGA. This CDR3 region has 13 residues. V gave up 0 bases and J gave up 3 bases, with 5 bases separating them. CDR3 amino acids: CASSLTADTEAFF. CDR3 in DNA: TGTGCCAGCAGCTTAACGGCGGACACTGAAGCTTTCTTT.

This sequence joins TRBV25-1 and TRBJ2-1; 11 bases match TRBD2. The CDR3 is made up of 16 amino acids. V lost 1 base, J lost 4 bases, and 3 bases stayed unmatched. CDR1 and CDR2 from the germline V gene are MGHDK and SYGVNS. The CDR3 nucleotides read TGTGCCAGCAGTGAATTGACTAGCGGGACGTACAATGAGCAGTTCTTC. Encoded protein: CASSELTSGTYNEQFF.

The rearrangement links TRBV4-3 to TRBJ2-1, with 7 bases matching TRBD2. The germline gives CDR1 LGHNA, CDR2 YSLEER. This CDR3 spans 18 amino acids. V lost 0 bases, J lost 4 bases, and 12 bases stayed unmatched. The DNA of the CDR3 is TGCGCCAGCAGCCAAGAATCAGGGAGGACTAGTCTTTACAATGAGCAGTTCTTC. It translates to CASSQESGRTSLYNEQFF.